The 6 T cell receptor beta chains presented below share a single source sample, sequenced in a study of CD8 T cells in Susac syndrome. Reverse transcription used 0.5 to 1 ug RNA and random hexamers. Using its own MiXCR run on the immunoSEQ multiplex PCR reads, TCRdb lists one record per CDR3 protein. Among 65,000 to 90,000 distinct CDR3 sequences listed, over 85% were seen once. The sequenced sample consisted of CD8+ T cells from PBMCs. The receptors come from a human donor with multiple sclerosis.

V usage is TRBV4-2 and J usage is TRBJ2-7; 14 nucleotides align to TRBD2. J gave up 5 bases and V 4 bases, and 4 bases lay outside the gene matches. Germline CDR1 reads LGHNA; CDR2 reads YNFKEQ. The length of the CDR3 is 15 residues. CDR3 sequence reads: CASSPGTSGGHEQYF. CDR3 nucleotides: TGTGCCAGCAGCCCTGGGACTAGCGGGGGCCACGAGCAGTACTTC.

The chain recombines TRBV29-1 with TRBJ2-7; 9 nucleotides match TRBD2. V dropped 3 bases and J dropped 1; count of bases not matched to a gene: 4. Per the germline V gene, CDR1 is SQVTM and CDR2 is ANQGSEA. The length of the CDR3 is 14 residues. CDR3 residues: CSVDPSGASYEQYF. The CDR3 bases are TGCAGCGTTGACCCTAGCGGGGCGTCCTACGAGCAGTACTTC.

The chain employs TRBV6-2 or TRBV6-3 and TRBJ2-5; the D call may be TRBD1 or TRBD2 (5 bases each). The germline gives CDR1 MNHEY, CDR2 SVGEGT. V gave up 8 bases and J gave up 5 bases, with 9 bases separating them. The CDR3 length is 11 residues. The CDR3 loop is CASHWGETQYF. DNA for the CDR3: TGTGCCAGCCACTGGGGGGAGACCCAGTACTTC.

This chain joins TRBV6-2 or TRBV6-3 and TRBJ1-1; 7 nucleotides line up with TRBD1. Trimming removed 2 bases from V and 2 bases from J; junction bases left unmatched: 2. CDR1 MNHEY and CDR2 SVGEGT come from the germline V gene. CDR3 size: 14 residues. CDR3 nucleotides: TGTGCCAGCAGTTACGGGACAGACAACACTGAAGCTTTCTTT. It specifies CASSYGTDNTEAFF.

This chain connects TRBV19 to TRBJ2-1; D gene uncertain. CDR1 is LNHDA and CDR2 is SQIVND in the germline V gene (reference sequence). Trimming removed 2 bases at V and 2 bases at J, with 10 bases between. This CDR3 spans 15 amino acids. CDR3 region: CASSISGFAYNEQFF. The CDR3 DNA follows: TGTGCCAGTAGTATATCCGGGTTTGCCTACAATGAGCAGTTCTTC.

The chain joins TRBV12-3 or TRBV12-4 to TRBJ2-3; TRBD1 might be the D (6 bases). CDR3 length: 12 residues. Between the trimmed V and J ends, which lost 8 bases and 2 bases, there was a span of 8 bases. The CDR3 is CASWGPTDTQYF. The CDR3 nucleotides are TGTGCCAGCTGGGGGCCCACAGATACGCAGTATTTT.